Shown below are 10 T cell receptor beta chains from a single sample sequenced in a study of cytomegalovirus exposure and HLA in healthy donors listed by TCRdb under 2017. Libraries were prepared through the immunoSEQ multiplex PCR assay. TCRdb re-hosts the immuneACCESS table, in-frame sequences only. Its copies lack some clones; in the studies checked, an unresolved V gene accounts for under half of them, and the cause for the rest is not known. The sample table lists about 130,000 clones, around 90% of them with a count of one. The ten largest clones represent roughly 6.7% of the sample. Material for sequencing was PBMCs. All receptors derive from a woman in her 30s in good health and CMV-seropositive.

CDR3 in DNA: TGTGCCAGCAGTTCCACCCACAGGGGGCATCAGCCCCAGCATTTT. As protein: CASSSTHRGHQPQHF. The chain is built from TRBV27 and TRBJ1-5; 9 bases line up with TRBD1. Losses at the gene ends were 4 bases for V and 5 bases for J; bases not matched to a gene: 6. CDR1 and CDR2 (germline): MNHEY, SMNVEV (reference sequence). This CDR3 has 15 residues.

Notes on this clone: A read error may produce the germline difference seen at one junction end. The chain joins TRBV7-7 to TRBJ2-7; D may be TRBD2 (5 bases). The germline V gene encodes CDR1 SSHAT and CDR2 FNYEAQ (reference sequence). This CDR3 is built from 14 residues. CDR3 sequence: CASSPRGPTGEQYF. As DNA, the CDR3 is TGTGCTAGCAGCCCCCGCGGTCCTACGGGGGAGCAGTACTTC.

V gene TRBV28 combines with J gene TRBJ1-3, with 8 nucleotides matching TRBD1. V trimming: 5 bases; J trimming: 6 bases; junction bases outside the gene matches: 12. Germline V gives CDR1 MDHEN, CDR2 SYDVKM. The CDR3 extends over 16 amino acids. CDR3 residues: CASSHDRTGTLNTIYF. CDR3 sequence (DNA): TGTGCCAGCAGTCACGATAGGACAGGGACTCTAAACACCATATATTTT. The full variable domain, with the rest looked up from reference TRBV28 and TRBJ1-3, is DVKVTQSSRYLVKRTGEKVFLECVQDMDHENMFWYRQDPGLGLRLIYFSYDVKMKEKGDIPEGYSVSREKKERFSLILESASTNQTSMYLCASSHDRTGTLNTIYFGEGSWLTVV.

The chain combines TRBV5-1 with TRBJ2-1; TRBD2 agrees at 8 bases. Germline CDR1 SGHRS, CDR2 YFSETQ. This CDR3 spans 16 amino acids. The junction had 12 bases not matched to a gene; V was cut back by 0 bases and J by 10 bases. The CDR3, as DNA: TGCGCCAGCAGCTTGGGATTACTCGCGGGCGGGGGGGAGCAGTTCTTC. Translated, it gives CASSLGLLAGGGEQFF. Full variable domain (missing parts from reference TRBV5-1 and TRBJ2-1): KAGVTQTPRYLIKTRGQQVTLSCSPISGHRSVSWYQQTPGQGLQFLFEYFSETQRNKGNFPGRFSGRQFSNSRSEMNVSTLELGDSALYLCASSLGLLAGGGEQFFGPGTRLTVL.

The chain links TRBV5-1 to TRBJ2-1; 11 positions agree with TRBD2. The CDR3 is 16 amino acids. The V and J ends lost 1 base and 8 bases, in that order; junction bases with no gene match: 8. In germline, CDR1 is SGHRS, CDR2 YFSETQ. CDR3 amino acids: CASSLWGTSGGDEQFF. Written as DNA, the CDR3 is TGCGCCAGCAGCTTGTGGGGGACTAGCGGCGGGGATGAGCAGTTCTTC.

This chain uses TRBV2 with TRBJ2-1, with a possible D match to TRBD2 (5 bases). Trimming shortened V by 10 bases and J by 1 base, and 17 bases separated the two germline ends. CDR1 and CDR2 (germline): SNHLY, FYNNEI. The CDR3 totals 15 residues. CDR3: CATKLRDRSYNEQFF. The CDR3 DNA follows: TGTGCCACCAAGCTACGGGATAGGTCCTACAATGAGCAGTTCTTC.

This clone was seen only a few times. This sample also contains other DNA sequences that code for the same CDR3. The chain uses TRBV2 and TRBJ1-1; D may be TRBD1 (5 bases). CDR3 length: 13 residues. Trimming cost V 4 bases and J 0 bases, with 6 bases left between them. CDR1 and CDR2 from the germline V gene are SNHLY and FYNNEI. Here the CDR3 DNA reads TGTGCCAGCAGTGGACAGCTGAACACTGAAGCTTTCTTT. This translates into CASSGQLNTEAFF.

The V gene is TRBV5-6, the J gene TRBJ2-1, with TRBD2 as a possible D gene (6 bases). The CDR3 sequence is 16 residues long. V lost 0 bases, J lost 3 bases, and 13 bases lay in between. The germline CDR1 and CDR2 sequences are SGHDT and YYEEEE. The CDR3 is CASSLGRGRVYNEQFF. The CDR3 nucleotides read TGTGCCAGCAGCTTGGGGAGGGGCCGGGTCTACAATGAGCAGTTCTTC.

The rearrangement links TRBV27 to TRBJ1-1; a weak D match, TRBD1 (5 bases). In germline, CDR1 is MNHEY, CDR2 SMNVEV (reference sequence). This CDR3 contains 13 residues. Trimming pared 6 bases from V and 6 bases from J, leaving 14 bases between. This chain's CDR3 is CASRPSGSPEAFF. CDR3 DNA sequence: TGTGCCAGCAGACCCTCAGGGTCCCCTGAAGCTTTCTTT.

The rearrangement joins TRBV19 to TRBJ2-7; unclear D gene. The CDR3 length is 13 residues. With 4 bases removed from V and 7 bases from J, the gap between germline ends came to 14 bases. Germline loops: CDR1 LNHDA, CDR2 SQIVND (reference sequence). The CDR3 is CASSTLPGKEQYF. The CDR3 bases are TGTGCCAGTAGTACCCTCCCGGGTAAGGAGCAGTACTTC.